This T cell receptor beta chain was sequenced for a study of blood T cell repertoires in COVID-19. Sequencing was performed with immunoSEQ multiplex PCR; in TCRdb, only in-frame clones are kept and a portion is missing. The data show roughly 81,000 clones, with about nine tenths seen just once and 1.5% to 2% held by the top ten. Germline values: CDR1 MNHEY, CDR2 SVGAGI. V gave up 6 bases and J gave up 0 bases; unmatched junction bases: 5. The CDR3 spans 15 residues. J is TRBJ1-3 and V is TRBV6-5; 7 nucleotides align to TRBD1. Input material: peripheral blood. The receptor's source is a woman aged 50 to 60 in a cohort sampled during active COVID-19. CDR3 DNA sequence: TGTGCCAGCAGGCTGGGACAGAGCTCTGGAAACACCATATATTTT. Translation: CASRLGQSSGNTIYF.